This T cell receptor beta chain is from a study of blood T cell repertoires in COVID-19. Overall study context: From T cells, B-cell-depleted T cells, or PBMCs came the material, which was cDNA or gDNA.

The V segment lost 6 bases and the J segment 9 bases; nucleotides outside the gene matches: 4. Germline-derived CDR1 and CDR2 are MNHEY and SVGAGI. This CDR3 region has 11 residues. In the authors' methods: From reference gene primer amplification, estimates of nucleated cell counts were derived. Libraries were prepared by immunoSEQ multiplex PCR; TCRdb keeps only in-frame clonotypes and omits some of them. V and J calls and clone size come straight from that table; D and trimming were deduced from the DNA. This table has around 370,000 clones, around 87% appearing once. The TCR originated in a man aged 18 to 29 with active or convalescent COVID-19. Material for sequencing was peripheral blood. This chain uses TRBV6-5 with TRBJ2-5; TRBD1 agrees at 7 bases. CDR3 sequence: CASSRDRAQYF. The CDR3 DNA follows: TGTGCCAGCAGCAGAGACAGGGCCCAGTACTTC.